A single sample is the source of the 19 T cell receptor beta chains below, sequenced in a study of cytomegalovirus exposure and HLA in healthy donors. The protocol was immunoSEQ multiplex PCR, while the TCRdb copy is restricted to in-frame clones and leaves out a portion. The sample lists over 85,000 clones, 85% to 95% seen once, with 0.95% to 1.3% in the top ten. Sequenced sample: PBMCs. All receptors come from a young woman in good health and CMV-seropositive.

This clone showed up just a few times. The chain employs TRBV6-5 and TRBJ2-7; 7 nucleotides agree with TRBD1. V lost 5 bases to trimming and J lost 1 base; unmatched junction nucleotides: 8. Germline V gene sequence: CDR1 MNHEY, CDR2 SVGAGI. This CDR3 contains 15 residues. The CDR3 reads CASSPYSGGSYEQYF. The CDR3 nucleotides read TGTGCCAGCAGTCCCTACTCAGGGGGATCCTACGAGCAGTACTTC.

The CDR3 sequence: CASSPLGTNSGNTIYF. The CDR3 DNA reads as TGTGCCAGCAGCCCCCTCGGGACTAACTCTGGAAACACCATATATTTT. This chain links TRBV16 with TRBJ1-3, with D tentatively TRBD1 (5 bases). This CDR3 is built from 16 residues. Germline assignment: CDR1 KGHSY and CDR2 FQNENV. The V end lost 4 bases, the J end lost 0 bases, and 13 bases lay between the germline ends.

The chain links TRBV27 to TRBJ2-1; TRBD1 might be the D (6 bases). V lost 7 bases and J lost 8, with 21 bases in between. Germline V CDR1 and CDR2: MNHEY, SMNVEV (reference sequence). CDR3 length: 15 amino acids. In DNA, the CDR3 is TGTGCCAGCACCAAAAAGGGGGAGATTAGCCATGAGCAGTTCTTC. The encoded protein is CASTKKGEISHEQFF.

Written as DNA, the CDR3 is TGTGCCAGCAGTTGGGCCCCCCGGGAGACCGTCAATGAGCAGTTCTTC. This encodes CASSWAPRETVNEQFF. The chain combines TRBV28 with TRBJ2-1, with D possibly matching TRBD2 (6 bases). Trimming cost V 4 bases and J 6 bases, with 19 bases left between them. CDR1 is MDHEN and CDR2 is SYDVKM in the germline V gene. The CDR3 runs 16 residues.

V is TRBV5-5 and J is TRBJ2-7, with D possibly matching TRBD1 (5 bases). CDR1 is SGHKS, CDR2 YYEKEE, per germline (reference sequence). This CDR3 comprises 14 residues. Trimming cost V 1 base and J 4 bases, with 12 bases left between them. CDR3 in amino acids: CASSLRIAGYEQYF. CDR3 coding DNA: TGTGCCAGCAGCTTGCGTATAGCAGGGTACGAGCAGTACTTC.

V gene TRBV2 combines with J gene TRBJ1-2; no definite D call. In germline, CDR1 is SNHLY, CDR2 FYNNEI. The CDR3 is made up of 13 amino acids. V lost 1 base to trimming and J lost 7 bases, with 10 bases between them. CDR3 region: CASSEGGPIGYTF. CDR3 nucleotides: TGTGCCAGCAGTGAAGGCGGTCCGATTGGCTACACCTTC.

This rearrangement joins TRBV6-6 to TRBJ2-3, with D maybe TRBD1 (5 bases). Trimming cost V 6 bases and J 2 bases, with 12 bases left between them. The germline CDR1 and CDR2 sequences are MNHNY and SVGAGI (reference sequence). The CDR3 is 14 amino acids. The CDR3 is CASSSPTDTDTQYF. In nucleotides, the CDR3 is TGTGCCAGCAGCTCACCGACAGACACAGATACGCAGTATTTT.

CDR3 amino acids: CAISTGTRSSEQYF. In nucleotides, the CDR3 is TGTGCCATCAGTACGGGGACTAGATCTTCCGAGCAGTACTTC. The chain employs TRBV10-3 and TRBJ2-7; 8 nucleotides match TRBD2. The CDR3 is made up of 14 amino acids. V shed 5 bases and J 6 bases; nucleotides not matched to a gene: 9. Germline V lookup: CDR1 ENHRY, CDR2 SYGVKD.

The chain uses TRBV28 and TRBJ2-1; TRBD2 matches 10 bases. The germline CDR1 and CDR2 sequences are MDHEN and SYDVKM. The CDR3 covers 15 residues. J was trimmed by 13 bases and V by 5 bases; bases with no gene match: 14. In nucleotides, the CDR3 is TGTGCCAGCAGTCCCCCGGGACTAGCGACTGTTAACCAGTTCTTC. It specifies CASSPPGLATVNQFF.

The chain links TRBV7-2 to TRBJ1-1; TRBD1 might be the D (5 bases). The V gene lost 2 bases and the J gene lost 0 bases, with 10 bases spanning the gap. This CDR3 contains 15 residues. Germline CDR1 and CDR2: SGHTA and FQGNSA. The CDR3 DNA sequence: TGTGCCAGCAGCTTATGGGCAGGGCTGAACACTGAAGCTTTCTTT. Its protein is CASSLWAGLNTEAFF.

This clone was seen only a few times. The chain couples TRBV20-1 to TRBJ2-7; no definite D call. The ends were cut back, 0 bases at V and 3 bases at J, with 3 bases in the middle. The CDR3 totals 11 residues. Germline V gives CDR1 DFQATT, CDR2 SNEGSKA (reference sequence). CDR3 in amino acids: CSARDNYEQYF. CDR3 bases: TGCAGTGCTAGAGACAACTACGAGCAGTACTTC.

This chain joins TRBV30 and TRBJ1-1; tentatively, D is TRBD1 (6 bases). This CDR3 comprises 15 residues. The V gene's germline CDR1 is GTSNPN and CDR2 SVGIG (reference sequence). The germline V and J ends were trimmed by 3 bases and 5 bases, with 19 bases remaining between them. Written as DNA, the CDR3 is TGTGCCTGGAGACCGGTGGGGGGGGCGAGGACTGAAGCTTTCTTT. This codes for CAWRPVGGARTEAFF.

In DNA, the CDR3 is TGCGCCAGCAGCCAAGATAGACAGGACTATGGCTACACCTTC. This gives the protein CASSQDRQDYGYTF. The chain is built from TRBV4-3 and TRBJ1-2; D possibly corresponds to TRBD1 (6 bases). Deletions cut 0 bases from V and 3 bases from J, with 8 bases between. The CDR3 covers 14 residues. Germline V gene sequence: CDR1 LGHNA, CDR2 YSLEER.

The chain recombines TRBV5-8 with TRBJ2-7, with TRBD1 matching over 9 bases. Germline V gene lookup returns CDR1 SGHTS and CDR2 YDEGEE. Trimming cost V 2 bases and J 2 bases; bases outside gene matches: 8. This CDR3 contains 16 residues. In DNA, the CDR3 is TGTGCCAGCAGCTTTCTAATAGGGGACAGGGCCTACGAGCAGTACTTC. Its protein is CASSFLIGDRAYEQYF. Full variable domain (outside the CDR3, taken from reference TRBV5-8 and TRBJ2-7): EAGVTQSPTHLIKTRGQQATLRCSPISGHTSVYWYQQALGLGLQFLLWYDEGEERNRGNFPPRFSGRQFPNYSSELNVNALELEDSALYLCASSFLIGDRAYEQYFGPGTRLTVT.

The V gene is TRBV7-2, the J gene TRBJ2-1; TRBD2 matches at 11 bases. The ends lost 1 base at V and 5 bases at J; junction bases unmatched: 4. Germline values: CDR1 SGHTA, CDR2 FQGNSA. CDR3 size: 16 residues. The CDR3 DNA reads TGTGCCAGCAGCTTAGGGCTAGCGGGAGGCCACAATGAGCAGTTCTTC. Encoded protein: CASSLGLAGGHNEQFF.

J is TRBJ2-1 and V is TRBV28, with D perhaps TRBD2 (6 bases). The V and J ends lost 7 bases and 7 bases respectively, with 20 bases between them. The CDR3 loop spans 15 amino acids. CDR1 MDHEN and CDR2 SYDVKM come from the germline V gene. CDR3 nucleotide sequence: TGTGCCAGCACCCATTTACCGGGACTCTTAAATGAGCAGTTCTTC. Translating it yields CASTHLPGLLNEQFF.

This clone occurred once. The rearrangement uses TRBV23-1 and TRBJ2-1; 14 bases are a match to TRBD2. TRBV23-1 is given ORF status, its function remaining uncertain. CDR3 length: 22 amino acids. The V and J ends lost 0 bases and 10 bases, in that order; junction bases with no gene match: 23. The CDR3 DNA reads TGCGCCAGCAGTCAATCTATTCCGACTAGCGGGAGGGAAAAGAACCCGGGAGGAGAGCAGTTCTTC. Its translation is CASSQSIPTSGREKNPGGEQFF.

This clone was picked up a small number of times. V gene TRBV19 combines with J gene TRBJ2-1, with 7 positions matching TRBD2. V was pared by 6 bases and J by 7 bases, with 12 bases of the junction left unmatched. Germline CDR1 and CDR2: LNHDA and SQIVND (reference sequence). The CDR3 extends over 15 amino acids. Here the CDR3 reads CASRDLAGVGNEQFF. In nucleotides, the CDR3 is TGTGCCAGTAGAGATCTGGCGGGAGTGGGGAATGAGCAGTTCTTC.

The chain has TRBV7-7 and TRBJ1-1; D ambiguous. The length of the CDR3 is 13 residues. V gave up 3 bases and J gave up 1 base, with 6 bases separating them. Per germline, CDR1 SSHAT and CDR2 FNYEAQ (reference sequence). The CDR3 DNA is TGTGCCAGCAGCTTTGGCTGGAACACTGAAGCTTTCTTT. Protein sequence: CASSFGWNTEAFF.